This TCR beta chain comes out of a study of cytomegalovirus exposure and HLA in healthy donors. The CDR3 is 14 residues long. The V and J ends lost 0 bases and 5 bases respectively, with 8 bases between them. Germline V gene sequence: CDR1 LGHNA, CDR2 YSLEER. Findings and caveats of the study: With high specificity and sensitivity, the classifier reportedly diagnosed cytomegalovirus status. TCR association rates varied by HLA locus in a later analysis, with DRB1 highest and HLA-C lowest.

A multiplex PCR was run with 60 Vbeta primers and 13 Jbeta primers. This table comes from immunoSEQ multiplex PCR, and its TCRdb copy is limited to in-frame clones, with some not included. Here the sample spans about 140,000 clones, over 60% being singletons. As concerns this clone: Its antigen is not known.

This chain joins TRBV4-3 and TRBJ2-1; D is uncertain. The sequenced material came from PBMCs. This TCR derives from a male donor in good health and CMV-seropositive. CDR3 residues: CASSQDRSDNEQFF. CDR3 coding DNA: TGCGCCAGCAGCCAAGACCGTTCGGACAATGAGCAGTTCTTC.